These 29 T cell receptor beta chains were all obtained from the same sample, sequenced in a study of CD8+ T cells in alopecia areata. Treatment indicated: oral pan-JAK inhibitor, 5-10 mg twice daily. Following extraction, RNA underwent reverse transcription to cDNA, which served as the sequencing template. TCRdb's table, derived via immunoSEQ multiplex PCR, lists solely in-frame clones and lacks some. The sample has approximately 170,000 clones, less than 70% seen once. The material was CD4+ T cells sorted from blood, obtained at week 24, from a patient treated with tofacitinib. Receptors originate from a human donor with alopecia areata.

The chain employs TRBV5-1 and TRBJ2-5, with D perhaps matching TRBD1 or TRBD2 (5 bases each). This CDR3 has 15 residues. V dropped 3 bases and J dropped 3 bases, with 15 bases sitting between them. From germline, CDR1 is SGHRS and CDR2 YFSETQ. The CDR3 sequence: CASSSGTSGKETQYF. CDR3 DNA: TGCGCCAGCAGCTCCGGGACCTCCGGGAAAGAGACCCAGTACTTC.

This clone occurred a few times. V and J are TRBV6-5 and TRBJ2-7; D is unresolved. The CDR3 loop spans 11 amino acids. Trimming removed 5 bases at V and 9 bases at J, with 11 bases between. CDR1 is MNHEY, CDR2 SVGAGI, per germline. The CDR3 DNA reads TGTGCCAGCAGTGACGACCGCTTGCAGTACTTC. It is translated as CASSDDRLQYF.

The V call is TRBV7-2, the J call TRBJ1-1; D unresolved. This CDR3 is built from 13 residues. V lost 0 bases, J lost 8 bases, and 10 bases lay in between. Germline-derived CDR1 and CDR2 are SGHTA and FQGNSA. The DNA for the CDR3 is TGTGCCAGCAGCTTAGCGGAAGGGAGGGAAGCTTTCTTT. Residues: CASSLAEGREAFF.

V gene TRBV6-5 combines with J gene TRBJ1-5; D call uncertain. Germline values: CDR1 MNHEY, CDR2 SVGAGI. V was clipped by 2 bases and J by 6 bases, with 8 bases between them. CDR3 size: 13 residues. The CDR3 DNA reads as TGTGCCAGCAGTTACAGGGAGGCTCAGCCCCAGCATTTT. Protein product: CASSYREAQPQHF.

The rearrangement uses TRBV6-1 and TRBJ2-7; 14 bases match TRBD2. The junction had 7 bases not matched to a gene; V was cut back by 3 bases and J by 12 bases. Germline CDR1 and CDR2: MNHNS and SASEGT. This CDR3 has 14 amino acids. This chain's CDR3 is CASSEGLAGVNWYF. In DNA, the CDR3 is TGTGCCAGCAGTGAGGGACTAGCGGGGGTTAACTGGTACTTC.

J is TRBJ1-2 and V is TRBV6-5; 10 bases align to TRBD1. V lost 6 bases, J lost 7 bases, and 8 bases stayed unmatched. CDR3 length: 14 residues. The germline CDR1 and CDR2 sequences are MNHEY and SVGAGI. CDR3 in amino acids: CASSPGQGDSGYTF. CDR3 DNA sequence: TGTGCCAGCAGCCCCGGACAGGGGGACTCTGGCTACACCTTC.

This chain uses TRBV18 with TRBJ1-5; D gene uncertain. Germline values: CDR1 KGHSH, CDR2 LQKENI. The CDR3 covers 15 residues. V was trimmed by 0 bases and J by 3 bases, leaving 9 bases between them. CDR3 amino acids: CASSPPGRDNQPQHF. CDR3 sequence (DNA): TGTGCCAGCTCACCACCGGGCAGAGACAATCAGCCCCAGCATTTT.

The rearrangement links TRBV15 to TRBJ2-7; unclear D gene. The germline V gene encodes CDR1 LNHNV and CDR2 YYDKDF (reference sequence). The ends were cut back, 0 bases at V and 1 base at J, with 10 bases in the middle. This CDR3 region has 15 residues. This CDR3 reads CATSREPGGSYEQYF. The CDR3 nucleotides are TGTGCCACCAGCAGAGAGCCAGGTGGTTCCTACGAGCAGTACTTC.

This chain connects TRBV6-1 to TRBJ2-3; tentative D call: TRBD2 (7 bases). Trimming stripped 2 bases from V and 4 bases from J, with 10 bases between. CDR3 length: 14 residues. CDR1 is MNHNS and CDR2 is SASEGT in the germline V gene. The CDR3 region is CASSELGGADTQYF. CDR3 in DNA: TGTGCCAGCAGTGAACTAGGGGGGGCAGATACGCAGTATTTT.

This chain's CDR3 is CASSYDRGYEKLFF. CDR3 nucleotides: TGTGCCAGCAGTTACGACAGGGGGTACGAGAAACTGTTTTTT. The chain carries TRBV6-6 and TRBJ1-4; 9 bases match TRBD1. The CDR3 sequence is 14 residues long. CDR1 is MNHNY, CDR2 SVGAGI, per germline (reference sequence). The J segment lost 11 bases and the V segment lost 2 bases, leaving 6 bases of the junction unmatched.

This clone was detected only a few times. The chain couples TRBV29-1 to TRBJ2-6; D uncertain. Trimming took off 3 bases at V and 0 bases at J, with 3 bases between the two ends. CDR3 length equals 13 residues. CDR1 SQVTM and CDR2 ANQGSEA come from the germline V gene. For the CDR3, the DNA is TGCAGCGTTGAGTACTCTGGGGCCAACGTCCTGACTTTC. It specifies CSVEYSGANVLTF.

In this sample, this clone turned up many times. The CDR3 region is CASSLGGANTGELFF. CDR3 DNA sequence: TGTGCCAGCAGCTTAGGGGGGGCGAACACCGGGGAGCTGTTTTTT. The gene calls are TRBV7-2 and TRBJ2-2, with D possibly matching TRBD2 (6 bases). Germline-derived CDR1 and CDR2 are SGHTA and FQGNSA. V was shortened by 1 base and J by 0 bases, with 6 bases between the two germline ends. This CDR3 contains 15 residues.

The V call is TRBV19, the J call TRBJ2-2, with D perhaps matching TRBD1 (6 bases). The germline V and J ends were trimmed by 4 bases and 5 bases, with 8 bases remaining between them. The CDR3 consists of 13 residues. Germline V CDR1 and CDR2: LNHDA, SQIVND (reference sequence). In nucleotides, the CDR3 is TGTGCCAGTAGTAGGACAGAAACCGGGGAGCTGTTTTTT. It encodes CASSRTETGELFF.

The chain joins TRBV7-9 to TRBJ2-2; no definite D call. V lost 3 bases to trimming and J lost 0 bases, with 5 bases between them. The CDR3 extends over 14 amino acids. CDR1 SEHNR and CDR2 FQNEAQ come from the germline V gene (reference sequence). CDR3 in DNA: TGTGCCAGCAGCTTGACTCCGAACACCGGGGAGCTGTTTTTT. This gives the protein CASSLTPNTGELFF.

The chain recombines TRBV6-5 with TRBJ2-7; D might be TRBD1 (6 bases). V gave up 4 bases and J gave up 6 bases, with 16 bases separating them. This CDR3 has 14 amino acids. Germline CDR1 is MNHEY and CDR2 is SVGAGI. This chain's CDR3 is CASSCRQEGCEQYF. As DNA, the CDR3 is TGTGCCAGCAGTTGCCGACAGGAAGGGTGCGAGCAGTACTTC.

In its sample, this clone was seen a few times. V usage is TRBV18 and J usage is TRBJ1-6; no firm D call. V gave up 2 bases and J gave up 5 bases, with 4 bases separating them. The CDR3 spans 13 residues. Germline assignment: CDR1 KGHSH and CDR2 LQKENI. The CDR3: CASSPGNNSPLHF. DNA of the CDR3: TGTGCCAGCTCACCAGGGAATAATTCACCCCTCCACTTT.

The V and J genes are TRBV20-1 and TRBJ1-2; D is unresolved. Germline loops: CDR1 DFQATT, CDR2 SNEGSKA (reference sequence). This CDR3 has 11 residues. V was clipped by 3 bases and J by 8 bases, with 10 bases between them. The CDR3 nucleotides are TGCAGTGCTAGCTTTCAGGCCGGCTACACCTTC. Residues: CSASFQAGYTF.

J is TRBJ2-1 and V is TRBV5-1; 9 nucleotides line up with TRBD1. The CDR3 sequence is 16 residues long. The V segment lost 4 bases and the J segment 5 bases; nucleotides outside the gene matches: 10. Germline V gene sequence: CDR1 SGHRS, CDR2 YFSETQ. For the CDR3, the DNA is TGCGCCAGCAGCCGATGGGGGACAGGGACGAACAATGAGCAGTTCTTC. Encoded protein: CASSRWGTGTNNEQFF.

The V gene is TRBV29-1, the J gene TRBJ1-1, with 7 bases matching TRBD1. Germline values: CDR1 SQVTM, CDR2 ANQGSEA. The CDR3 length is 16 residues. The V segment lost 4 bases and the J segment 1 base; nucleotides outside the gene matches: 12. CDR3 sequence (DNA): TGCAGCGTTGGACGAGGGGGGGACAGATGGAACACTGAAGCTTTCTTT. Amino acids: CSVGRGGDRWNTEAFF.

This chain joins TRBV30 and TRBJ1-2; 7 nucleotides line up with TRBD1. CDR1 is GTSNPN and CDR2 is SVGIG in the germline V gene (reference sequence). The CDR3 runs to 13 residues. V lost 1 base, J lost 5 bases, and 4 bases stayed unmatched. The CDR3 loop reads CAWSAGQYYGYTF. In DNA form, the CDR3 reads TGTGCCTGGAGTGCGGGACAGTATTATGGCTACACCTTC. Complete variable domain (other parts from reference TRBV30 and TRBJ1-2): SQTIHQWPATLVQPVGSPLSLECTVEGTSNPNLYWYRQAAGRGLQLLFYSVGIGQISSEVPQNLSASRPQDRQFILSSKKLLLSDSGFYLCAWSAGQYYGYTFGSGTRLTVV.

This clone was detected only a few times. The chain recombines TRBV18 with TRBJ2-2, with 13 bases lining up with TRBD2. CDR3 size: 18 residues. Germline loops: CDR1 KGHSH, CDR2 LQKENI. Germline trimming cut 0 bases from V and 4 bases from J; bases unmatched to any gene: 5. CDR3 loop: CASSPPGLAGRSTGELFF. The CDR3 DNA reads as TGTGCCAGCTCACCACCGGGACTAGCGGGGAGAAGCACCGGGGAGCTGTTTTTT.

This clone was seen a few times. V and J are TRBV14 and TRBJ2-3; 7 bases line up with TRBD1. The ends lost 4 bases at V and 6 bases at J; junction bases unmatched: 1. Looked up from germline, CDR1 is SGHDN and CDR2 is FVKESK. The CDR3 covers 12 residues. DNA of the CDR3: TGTGCCAGCAGCCTCAGGGGGGATACGCAGTATTTT. Its protein product is CASSLRGDTQYF.

The chain has TRBV25-1 and TRBJ1-5; D uncertain. Deletions cut 5 bases from V and 4 bases from J, with 6 bases between. The CDR3 extends over 12 amino acids. Germline V gives CDR1 MGHDK, CDR2 SYGVNS. The CDR3 reads CASSRGNQPQHF. In DNA, the CDR3 is TGTGCCAGCAGTAGAGGGAATCAGCCCCAGCATTTT.

The chain carries TRBV30 and TRBJ2-7; the match to TRBD2 covers 11 bases. From germline, CDR1 is GTSNPN and CDR2 SVGIG (reference sequence). V lost 0 bases and J lost 1; bases outside the gene matches: 2. There are 15 residues in the CDR3. As DNA, the CDR3 is TGTGCCTGGAGTGTACCTAGCGGGGGGTCCTACGAGCAGTACTTC. Translation: CAWSVPSGGSYEQYF.

The gene calls are TRBV5-3 and TRBJ1-1, with TRBD1 matching 9 bases. TRBV5-3 is known as an ORF, though its function is uncertain. Trimming cost V 4 bases and J 0 bases; bases outside gene matches: 7. The length of the CDR3 is 16 residues. The CDR3 nucleotides are TGTGCCAGAAGCCTACCGGGACAGGGAATGAACACTGAAGCTTTCTTT. Protein sequence: CARSLPGQGMNTEAFF.

The chain recombines TRBV9 with TRBJ2-2; no clear D gene. From germline, CDR1 is SGDLS and CDR2 YYNGEE. V lost 2 bases to trimming and J lost 2 bases, with 7 bases between them. The CDR3 covers 14 residues. CDR3 protein: CASSVRVNTGELFF. The DNA of the CDR3 is TGTGCCAGCAGCGTGAGAGTAAACACCGGGGAGCTGTTTTTT.

The chain is built from TRBV15 and TRBJ1-1; D unclear. Germline V gives CDR1 LNHNV, CDR2 YYDKDF (reference sequence). The CDR3 loop spans 13 amino acids. Trimming left V 6 bases short and J 0 bases short, with 8 bases between. The DNA of the CDR3 is TGTGCCACCAGTTCCAACATGAACACTGAAGCTTTCTTT. Translated: CATSSNMNTEAFF.

The V gene is TRBV20-1, the J gene TRBJ1-2; D not resolved. V shed 3 bases and J shed 6 bases, with 8 bases lying between them. Germline lookup yields CDR1 DFQATT and CDR2 SNEGSKA (reference sequence). This CDR3 has 11 residues. The CDR3 sequence is CSASVADGYTF. The CDR3 DNA reads TGCAGTGCTAGTGTGGCGGATGGCTACACCTTC.

In regard to this clone: The junction departs from the called germline gene at one end, perhaps through a read error. The chain has TRBV30 and TRBJ1-1, with D unresolved. This CDR3 is 11 amino acids long. Germline V gene lookup returns CDR1 GTSNPN and CDR2 SVGIG (reference sequence). The CDR3 bases are TGTGCCTGGAGTATGAAAACTGAAGCTTTCTTT. Protein product: CAWSMKTEAFF.